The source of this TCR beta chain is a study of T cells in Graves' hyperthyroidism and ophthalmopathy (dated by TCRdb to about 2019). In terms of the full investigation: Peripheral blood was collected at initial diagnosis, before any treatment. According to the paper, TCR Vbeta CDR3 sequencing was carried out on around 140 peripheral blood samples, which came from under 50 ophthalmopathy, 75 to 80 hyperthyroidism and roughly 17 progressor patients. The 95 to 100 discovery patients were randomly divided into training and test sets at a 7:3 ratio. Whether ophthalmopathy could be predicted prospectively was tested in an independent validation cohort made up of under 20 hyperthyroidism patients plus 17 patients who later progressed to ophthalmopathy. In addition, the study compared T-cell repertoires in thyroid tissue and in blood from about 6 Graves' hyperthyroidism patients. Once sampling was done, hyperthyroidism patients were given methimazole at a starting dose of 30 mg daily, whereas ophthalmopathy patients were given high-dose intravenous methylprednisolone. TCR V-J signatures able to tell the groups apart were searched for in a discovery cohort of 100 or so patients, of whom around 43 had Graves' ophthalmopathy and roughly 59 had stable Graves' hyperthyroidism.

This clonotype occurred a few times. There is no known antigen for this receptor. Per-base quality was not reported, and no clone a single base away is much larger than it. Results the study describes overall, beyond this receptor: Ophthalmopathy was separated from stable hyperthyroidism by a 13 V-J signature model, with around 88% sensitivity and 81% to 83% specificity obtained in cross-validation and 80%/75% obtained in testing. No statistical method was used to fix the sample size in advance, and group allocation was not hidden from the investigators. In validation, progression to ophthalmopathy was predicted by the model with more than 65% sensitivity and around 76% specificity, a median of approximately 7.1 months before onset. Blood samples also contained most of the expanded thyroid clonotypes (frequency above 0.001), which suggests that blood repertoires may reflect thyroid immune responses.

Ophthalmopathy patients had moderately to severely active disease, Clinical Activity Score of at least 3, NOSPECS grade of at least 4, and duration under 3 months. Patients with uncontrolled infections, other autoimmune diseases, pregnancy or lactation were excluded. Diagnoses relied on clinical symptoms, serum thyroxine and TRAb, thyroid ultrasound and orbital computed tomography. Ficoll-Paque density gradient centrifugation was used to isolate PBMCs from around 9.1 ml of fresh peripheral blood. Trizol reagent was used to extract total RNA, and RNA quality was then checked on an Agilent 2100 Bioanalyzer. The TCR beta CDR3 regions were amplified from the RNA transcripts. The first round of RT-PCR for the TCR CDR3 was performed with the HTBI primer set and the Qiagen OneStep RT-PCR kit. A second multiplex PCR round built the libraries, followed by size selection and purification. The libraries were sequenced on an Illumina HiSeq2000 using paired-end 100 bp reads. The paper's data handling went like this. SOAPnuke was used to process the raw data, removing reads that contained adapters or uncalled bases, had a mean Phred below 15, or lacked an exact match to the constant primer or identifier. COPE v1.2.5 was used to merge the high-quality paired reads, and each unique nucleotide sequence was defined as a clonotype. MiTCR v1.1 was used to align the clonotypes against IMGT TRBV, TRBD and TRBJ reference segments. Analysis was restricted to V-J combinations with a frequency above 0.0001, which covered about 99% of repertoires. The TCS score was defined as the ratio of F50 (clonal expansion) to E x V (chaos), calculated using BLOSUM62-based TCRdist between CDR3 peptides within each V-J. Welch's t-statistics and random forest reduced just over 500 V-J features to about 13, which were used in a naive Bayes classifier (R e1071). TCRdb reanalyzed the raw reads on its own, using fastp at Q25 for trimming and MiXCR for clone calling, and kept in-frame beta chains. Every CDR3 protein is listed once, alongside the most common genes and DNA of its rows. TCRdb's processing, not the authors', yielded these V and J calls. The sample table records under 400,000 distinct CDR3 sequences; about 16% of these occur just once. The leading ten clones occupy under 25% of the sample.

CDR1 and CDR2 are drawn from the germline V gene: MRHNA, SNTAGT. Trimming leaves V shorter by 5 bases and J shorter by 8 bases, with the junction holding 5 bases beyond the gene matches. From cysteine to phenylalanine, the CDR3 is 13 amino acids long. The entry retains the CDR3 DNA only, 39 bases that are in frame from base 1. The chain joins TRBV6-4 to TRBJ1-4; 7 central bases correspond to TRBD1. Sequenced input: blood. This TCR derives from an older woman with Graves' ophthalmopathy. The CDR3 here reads CASSLRTGEKLFF. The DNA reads TGTGCCAGCAGTCTCAGGACAGGCGAAAAACTGTTTTTT.